This T cell receptor beta chain was documented in a study of cytomegalovirus exposure and HLA in healthy donors. Produced via immunoSEQ multiplex PCR; TCRdb's table is partial and in-frame only. The data contain roughly 330,000 clones, around 90% of them seen just once; the ten biggest clones take up over 1%. Separation from the roughly 700-subject first cohort characterized the roughly 110-subject validation cohort, to which the donors belonged. This TCR was recovered from a woman aged 25 to 45 in good health and CMV-seropositive. The sequenced sample consisted of PBMCs.

CDR3 sequence (DNA): TGTGCCAGCAGCCCTGGGACAGGGGCCTTTACAACTAATGAAAAACTGTTTTTT. Amino acids: CASSPGTGAFTTNEKLFF. The chain carries TRBV27 and TRBJ1-4; 10 bases agree with TRBD1. V shed 6 bases, J shed 0 bases, and the junction held 10 bases outside the gene matches. The CDR3 runs 18 residues. CDR1 is MNHEY, CDR2 SMNVEV, per germline (reference sequence).